This T cell receptor (beta chain) was identified during a study of lymphopenia after photon versus proton radiotherapy. Findings and caveats of the study: Larger post-nadir TCR diversity loss correlated inversely with survival in deceased patients. Authors raise, but do not show, better survival with proton therapy.

About this clone itself: What it binds is unknown.

Using immunoSEQ multiplex PCR, the repertoire was profiled, and TCRdb retains in-frame clones only, with some absent. The data hold roughly 25,000 clones, with roughly 90% observed a single time. The origin of this receptor is a woman between 50 and 59 years old with cholangiocarcinoma. The specimen comprised peripheral blood, sampled from a patient treated with photon-based radiotherapy.

CDR3 sequence reads: CASRKGETQYF. As DNA, the CDR3 is TGTGCCAGCAGGAAGGGGGAGACCCAGTACTTC. The chain uses TRBV2 and TRBJ2-5, with D perhaps matching TRBD1 (5 bases). Germline lookup yields CDR1 SNHLY and CDR2 FYNNEI. The CDR3 extends over 11 amino acids. Between the trimmed V and J ends, which lost 6 bases and 5 bases, there was a span of 7 bases.